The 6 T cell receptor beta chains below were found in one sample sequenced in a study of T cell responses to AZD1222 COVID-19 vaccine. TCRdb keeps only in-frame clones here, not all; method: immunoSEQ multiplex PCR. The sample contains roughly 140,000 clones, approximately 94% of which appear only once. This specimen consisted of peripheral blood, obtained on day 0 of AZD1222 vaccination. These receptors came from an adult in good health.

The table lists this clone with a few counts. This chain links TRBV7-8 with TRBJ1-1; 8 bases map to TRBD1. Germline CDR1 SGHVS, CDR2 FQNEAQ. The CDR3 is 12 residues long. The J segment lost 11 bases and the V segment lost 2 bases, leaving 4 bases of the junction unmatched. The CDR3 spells CASSLRTGGAFF. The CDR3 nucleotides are TGTGCCAGCAGCTTAAGAACAGGGGGTGCTTTCTTT.

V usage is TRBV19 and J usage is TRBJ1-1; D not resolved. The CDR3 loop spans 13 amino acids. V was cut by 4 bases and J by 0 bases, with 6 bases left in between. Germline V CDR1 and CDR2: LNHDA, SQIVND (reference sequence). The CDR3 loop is CASSRDMNTEAFF. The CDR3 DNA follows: TGTGCCAGTAGTAGAGACATGAACACTGAAGCTTTCTTT.

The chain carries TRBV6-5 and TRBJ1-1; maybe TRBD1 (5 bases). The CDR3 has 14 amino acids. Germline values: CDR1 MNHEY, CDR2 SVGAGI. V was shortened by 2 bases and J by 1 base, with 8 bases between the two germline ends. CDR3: CASSYGGENTEAFF. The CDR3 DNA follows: TGTGCCAGCAGTTACGGGGGGGAGAACACTGAAGCTTTCTTT.

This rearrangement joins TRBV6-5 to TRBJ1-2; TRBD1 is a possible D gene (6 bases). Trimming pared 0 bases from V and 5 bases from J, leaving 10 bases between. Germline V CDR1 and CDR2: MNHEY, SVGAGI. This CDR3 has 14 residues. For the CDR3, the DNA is TGTGCCAGCAGTTACTCGAAACAGGGATATGGCTACACCTTC. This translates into CASSYSKQGYGYTF.

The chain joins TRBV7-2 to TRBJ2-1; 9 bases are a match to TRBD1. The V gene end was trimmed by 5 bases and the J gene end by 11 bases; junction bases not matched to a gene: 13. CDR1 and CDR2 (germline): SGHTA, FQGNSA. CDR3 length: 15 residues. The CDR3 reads CASSEPGQGAGKQFF. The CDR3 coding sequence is TGTGCCAGCAGCGAACCGGGACAGGGAGCGGGGAAGCAGTTCTTC.

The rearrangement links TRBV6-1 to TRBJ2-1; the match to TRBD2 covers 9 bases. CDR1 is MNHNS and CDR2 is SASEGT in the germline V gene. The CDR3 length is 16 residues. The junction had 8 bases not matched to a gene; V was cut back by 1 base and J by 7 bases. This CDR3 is CASSEDLAGEGNEQFF. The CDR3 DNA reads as TGTGCCAGCAGTGAAGACTTAGCGGGAGAGGGGAATGAGCAGTTCTTC.